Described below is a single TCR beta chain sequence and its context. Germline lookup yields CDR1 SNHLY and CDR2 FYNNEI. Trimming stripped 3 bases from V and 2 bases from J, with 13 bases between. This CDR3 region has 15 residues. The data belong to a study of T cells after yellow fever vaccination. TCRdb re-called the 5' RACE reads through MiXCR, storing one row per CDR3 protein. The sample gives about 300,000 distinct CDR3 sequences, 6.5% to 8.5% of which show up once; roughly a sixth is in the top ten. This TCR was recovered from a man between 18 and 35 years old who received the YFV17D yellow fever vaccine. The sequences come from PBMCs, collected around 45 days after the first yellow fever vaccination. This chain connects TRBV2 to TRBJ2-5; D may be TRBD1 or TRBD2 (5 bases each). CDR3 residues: CASSDRGTVQETQYF. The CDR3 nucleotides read TGTGCCAGCAGTGACCGGGGCACCGTTCAAGAGACCCAGTACTTC.